One TCR beta chain is described in this entry. Its antigen remains unknown. The data stem from a study of identical twins. Study-wide points: Beta out-of-frame sequences displayed a weaker excess of sharing between twins. Zero-insertion analyses might be partly confounded by invariant T cells like MAIT and iNKT. There were fewer insertions in abundant cord blood beta clonotypes, but memory repertoires showed no such pattern.

TCRdb re-analysed the 5' RACE reads in MiXCR, keeping a single row per CDR3 protein. The table records nearly 650,000 distinct CDR3 sequences, just over 7% of them present only once. This sample was also put to use in a study of yellow fever vaccine responses in identical twins.

This TCR came from a woman in her late teens or twenties in good health. Sample: PBMCs.

DNA for the CDR3: TGTGCCAGCAGCTTAGAGGGTTTGAACTACAATGAGCAGTTCTTC. This sequence encodes CASSLEGLNYNEQFF. This rearrangement joins TRBV7-8 to TRBJ2-1; D unresolved. The V end lost 1 base, the J end lost 3 bases, and 10 bases lay between the germline ends. Germline V gene data show CDR1 as SGHVS and CDR2 as FQNEAQ. This CDR3 is built from 15 residues. The full variable domain, completed using reference TRBV7-8 and TRBJ2-1, is GAGVSQSPRYKVAKRGQDVALRCDPISGHVSLFWYQQALGQGPEFLTYFQNEAQLDKSGLPSDRFFAERPEGSVSTLKIQRTQQEDSAVYLCASSLEGLNYNEQFFGPGTRLTVL.